This T cell receptor beta chain comes out of a study of T cells after posttransplantation cyclophosphamide. Study observations and caveats: Skin or GI-infiltrating T cells shared few TRB sequences with blood. Later post-transplant blood repertoires were often dominated by donor CD8+ memory clones. TRB clonality was highly associated with recipient CMV seropositivity and reactivation.

On the day of bone marrow donation, the related graft donor provided peripheral blood. This clone was seen many times. Its antigen is unidentified. Some clones are missing from TCRdb's copy, which holds only in-frame ones; the method was immunoSEQ multiplex PCR. Sampling found 20,000 to 30,000 clones, none seen once. There are 13 residues in the CDR3. Germline V gene lookup returns CDR1 SGHAT and CDR2 FQNNGV. V lost 5 bases, J lost 4 bases, and 11 bases lay in between. The chain employs TRBV11-2 and TRBJ1-1; TRBD1 is a possible D gene (6 bases). The sequence derives from a woman between 45 and 65 years old in good health, CMV-negative, and a related stem cell transplant donor. The sample consisted of PBMCs. The CDR3 sequence is CASSLRGGTEAFF. The DNA of the CDR3 is TGTGCCAGCAGCCTAAGGGGGGGCACTGAAGCTTTCTTT.